This T cell receptor (beta chain) stems from a study of cytomegalovirus exposure and HLA in healthy donors. Across the whole study: Both the roughly 120 validation repertoires and the 550 to 750 first-cohort repertoires used the same platform, as reported by a later analysis.

This clone was detected once. The antigen is unknown. Findings and limits, study-wide: Rarity characterized most TCR sequences, yet some public TCRs appeared in many donors. A list of roughly 180 TCR beta chains associated with cytomegalovirus was given.

The length of the CDR3 is 16 residues. The germline V gene encodes CDR1 SGHNT and CDR2 YYREEE (reference sequence). Trimming took 4 bases from V and 0 from J, leaving 16 bases between them. The donors were members of the validation cohort comprising approximately 110 subjects, separate from the approximately 710-subject first cohort. Some clones are missing from TCRdb's copy, which holds only in-frame ones; the method was immunoSEQ multiplex PCR. Of tens of thousands of clones in the sample, approximately 94% were seen once. The sequence was collected from a young woman in good health and CMV-seropositive. Sample: PBMCs. V usage is TRBV5-4 and J usage is TRBJ1-1; D is unresolved. The CDR3 spells CASSRKQYELNTEAFF. In DNA form, the CDR3 reads TGTGCCAGCAGCCGAAAGCAATACGAATTGAACACTGAAGCTTTCTTT.